Below, 26 T cell receptor beta chains from the same sample are listed, as sequenced in a study of a mutant IDH1 vaccine in newly diagnosed glioma. TCRdb keeps only in-frame clones here, not all; method: immunoSEQ multiplex PCR. This sample has 25,000 to 30,000 clones, with roughly 80% found just once. The time point: week 23, last vaccination. The study gave 300 ug of mutant IDH1 20-mer peptide per vaccine dose, with topical imiquimod. These receptors' targets are unknown. Sequencing used PBMCs, obtained from a glioma patient whose treatment included an IDH1 peptide vaccine. All receptors derive from a young woman with glioma.

The chain couples TRBV1 to TRBJ1-5; TRBD1, the table's D call, lacks a check against the DNA. TRBV1 has pseudogene status. The CDR3 has 15 residues. CDR3 region: CTSRRGQGSNQPQHF. The DNA for the CDR3 is TGCACCAGCAGAAGGGGTCAGGGGAGCAATCAGCCCCAGCATTTT.

The chain is built from TRBV7-6 and TRBJ1-1; D ambiguous. The CDR3 has 14 residues. Germline V CDR1 and CDR2: SGHVS, FNYEAQ. The V end was cut by 1 base, the J end by 1 base, with 7 bases between. The CDR3 reads CASSLGLANTEAFF. In DNA form, the CDR3 reads TGTGCCAGCAGCTTAGGGTTAGCGAACACTGAAGCTTTCTTT.

This sequence joins TRBV6-1 and TRBJ1-2, with D hard to call. V dropped 2 bases and J dropped 7 bases, with 8 bases sitting between them. Germline V lookup: CDR1 MNHNS, CDR2 SASEGT. This CDR3 comprises 12 residues. The CDR3, as DNA: TGTGCCAGCAGTGAACCACCGGGTGGCTACACCTTC. Encoded protein: CASSEPPGGYTF.

The rearrangement links TRBV6-5 to TRBJ2-7, with D maybe TRBD1 (6 bases). CDR1 MNHEY and CDR2 SVGAGI come from the germline V gene. The V end lost 2 bases, the J end lost 4 bases, and 18 bases lay between the germline ends. The CDR3 runs to 16 residues. CDR3 nucleotides: TGTGCCAGCAGTTACGCCATGGGTATCAGGGGATACGAGCAGTACTTC. It yields the protein CASSYAMGIRGYEQYF.

This chain connects TRBV5-1 to TRBJ1-4; 7 nucleotides agree with TRBD1. Trimming removed 4 bases from V and 0 bases from J; junction bases left unmatched: 3. CDR3 length: 15 residues. Germline loops: CDR1 SGHRS, CDR2 YFSETQ. CDR3 in DNA: TGCGCCAGCAGCACGGGACAGCCAACTAATGAAAAACTGTTTTTT. This sequence encodes CASSTGQPTNEKLFF. Full variable domain (rest looked up from reference TRBV5-1 and TRBJ1-4): KAGVTQTPRYLIKTRGQQVTLSCSPISGHRSVSWYQQTPGQGLQFLFEYFSETQRNKGNFPGRFSGRQFSNSRSEMNVSTLELGDSALYLCASSTGQPTNEKLFFGSGTQLSVL.

This clone was seen a single time. This rearrangement joins TRBV9 to TRBJ1-4; possibly TRBD1 for D (6 bases). Germline-derived CDR1 and CDR2 are SGDLS and YYNGEE. V was clipped by 0 bases and J by 7 bases, with 13 bases between them. The CDR3 spans 15 residues. The CDR3 protein is CASSVGGGQFEKLFF. CDR3 coding DNA: TGTGCCAGCAGCGTAGGAGGGGGACAATTTGAAAAACTGTTTTTT.

V usage is TRBV4-1 and J usage is TRBJ2-3, with D possibly being TRBD2 (6 bases). Germline V gives CDR1 MGHRA, CDR2 YSYEKL. V was cut by 7 bases and J by 1 base, with 18 bases left in between. The CDR3 is 16 residues long. DNA of the CDR3: TGCGCCAGCATCGAAAAGAGCCGGGGGTGCACAGATACGCAGTATTTT. Translating gives CASIEKSRGCTDTQYF.

The chain combines TRBV6-5 with TRBJ2-1; TRBD2 aligns across 8 bases. Losses at the gene ends were 0 bases for V and 6 bases for J; bases not matched to a gene: 7. The CDR3 is made up of 16 amino acids. In germline, CDR1 is MNHEY, CDR2 SVGAGI. Here the CDR3 reads CASSYSGGGTVNEQFF. The CDR3 DNA reads as TGTGCCAGCAGTTACTCAGGCGGGGGGACCGTCAATGAGCAGTTCTTC.

This chain uses TRBV5-1 with TRBJ1-2; no firm D call. CDR3 size: 15 residues. The germline V gene has CDR1 SGHRS and CDR2 YFSETQ. The V and J ends lost 4 bases and 4 bases respectively, with 17 bases between them. CDR3 DNA: TGCGCCAGCAGCACGGGAACAATTATGACCTATGGCTACACCTTC. This translates into CASSTGTIMTYGYTF.

The genes are TRBV9 and TRBJ1-1, with D unclear. The CDR3 has 13 residues. CDR1 and CDR2 from the germline V gene are SGDLS and YYNGEE. Trimming took 1 base from V and 1 from J, leaving 5 bases between them. Written as DNA, the CDR3 is TGTGCCAGCAGCGTACGGGAGAACACTGAAGCTTTCTTT. Amino acid sequence: CASSVRENTEAFF.

The rearrangement uses TRBV30 and TRBJ2-7; D could derive from TRBD1 or TRBD2 (5 bases each). The CDR3 covers 13 residues. Germline-derived CDR1 and CDR2 are GTSNPN and SVGIG (reference sequence). Trimming shortened V by 5 bases and J by 7 bases, and 18 bases separated the two germline ends. CDR3 bases: TGTGCCTGGTCAAAAAGCGGATCAGGGGAGCAGTACTTC. Amino acids: CAWSKSGSGEQYF.

The chain carries TRBV7-2 and TRBJ2-7, with D possibly matching TRBD1 (7 bases). The CDR3 is 14 residues long. V was clipped by 8 bases and J by 3 bases, with 17 bases between them. CDR1 is SGHTA and CDR2 is FQGNSA in the germline V gene. CDR3 loop: CASSQGVRDYEQYF. In DNA, the CDR3 is TGTGCCAGCTCTCAGGGGGTGCGGGACTACGAGCAGTACTTC.

This chain joins TRBV6-5 and TRBJ1-1, with D perhaps TRBD1 (6 bases). This CDR3 has 15 amino acids. V was clipped by 6 bases and J by 4 bases, with 18 bases between them. Germline CDR1 and CDR2: MNHEY and SVGAGI. Here the CDR3 DNA reads TGTGCCAGCAGCTTGGACCTCATGGGGGCCACTGAAGCTTTCTTT. As protein: CASSLDLMGATEAFF.

The V gene is TRBV4-2, the J gene TRBJ2-1; 8 nucleotides align to TRBD2. The CDR3 is 14 amino acids. The junction had 8 bases not matched to a gene; V was cut back by 0 bases and J by 13 bases. Germline V gene data show CDR1 as LGHNA and CDR2 as YNFKEQ. The CDR3 DNA is TGTGCCAGCAGCCAAGATAGGACTAGCTGGCTTCAGTTCTTC. It translates to CASSQDRTSWLQFF.

V gene TRBV7-3 combines with J gene TRBJ2-7; TRBD2 aligns across 8 bases. The junction had 9 bases not matched to a gene; V was cut back by 8 bases and J by 6 bases. The CDR3 covers 13 residues. Looked up from germline, CDR1 is SGHTA and CDR2 is FQGTGA. CDR3 coding DNA: TGTGCCAGCGGTGCGGGGGGTTATGGCGAGCAGTACTTC. Translated, it gives CASGAGGYGEQYF.

This clone was seen more than once but under ten times. The rearrangement joins TRBV7-9 to TRBJ2-7, with D perhaps being TRBD1 or TRBD2 (5 bases each). Germline-derived CDR1 and CDR2 are SEHNR and FQNEAQ (reference sequence). Trimming shortened V by 2 bases and J by 3 bases, and 17 bases separated the two germline ends. The CDR3 totals 16 residues. Here the CDR3 reads CASSLLGTGFHYEQYF. CDR3 coding DNA: TGTGCCAGCAGCTTATTAGGGACGGGGTTTCACTACGAGCAGTACTTC.

This rearrangement joins TRBV10-3 to TRBJ1-2, with 9 positions matching TRBD1. Trimming took 11 bases from V and 5 from J; bases not matched to a gene: 9. Germline V gives CDR1 ENHRY, CDR2 SYGVKD. The CDR3 loop spans 13 amino acids. The CDR3 nucleotides read TGTGCCTCTAGCTCGGACAGGGGATATGGCTACACCTTC. Amino acids: CASSSDRGYGYTF.

By frequency in the sample, this clone is medium-sized. The DNA of the CDR3 is TGTGCCAGCAGCTTCATGGGTTCCTACGAGCAGTACTTC. Protein sequence: CASSFMGSYEQYF. The rearrangement uses TRBV7-2 and TRBJ2-7; D gene ambiguous. With 3 bases removed from V and 1 base from J, the gap between germline ends came to 7 bases. CDR3 length equals 13 residues. From germline, CDR1 is SGHTA and CDR2 FQGNSA.

In its sample, this clone was seen a few times. The CDR3 region has the DNA TGTGCCAGCACCGTGTCTGGGGCCAACGTCCTGACTTTC. Amino acids: CASTVSGANVLTF. The chain couples TRBV6-5 to TRBJ2-6; D unclear. Germline V CDR1 and CDR2: MNHEY, SVGAGI. The CDR3 runs 13 residues. Trimming took 7 bases from V and 1 from J, leaving 5 bases between them.

This chain connects TRBV6-6 to TRBJ2-7; D is uncertain. From germline, CDR1 is MNHNY and CDR2 SVGAGI (reference sequence). The CDR3 runs to 13 residues. The V gene lost 6 bases and the J gene lost 5 bases, with 14 bases spanning the gap. CDR3 DNA sequence: TGTGCCAGCAGCCCCTCAAGAACAGACGAGCAGTACTTC. Translation: CASSPSRTDEQYF.

The chain joins TRBV15 to TRBJ2-6; D unresolved. Per germline, CDR1 LNHNV and CDR2 YYDKDF (reference sequence). Trimming shortened V by 0 bases and J by 1 base, and 10 bases separated the two germline ends. The CDR3 runs to 17 residues. CDR3 region: CATSRDKGPSGANVLTF. In nucleotides, the CDR3 is TGTGCCACCAGCAGAGATAAGGGCCCATCTGGGGCCAACGTCCTGACTTTC.

About this clone: Germline and junction disagree at one end, which may indicate a read error. The chain combines TRBV7-7 with TRBJ2-7; perhaps D is TRBD1 or TRBD2 (6 bases each). This CDR3 has 14 residues. The germline V gene has CDR1 SSHAT and CDR2 FNYEAQ (reference sequence). CDR3 nucleotides: TGTGCTAGCAGCTTTGGGGGGCCTCCCGGCGAGCAGTACTTC. Protein: CASSFGGPPGEQYF.

The chain combines TRBV10-1 with TRBJ2-7; 9 bases agree with TRBD1. The CDR3 covers 16 residues. Trimming took 4 bases from V and 4 from J; bases not matched to a gene: 11. Germline V gives CDR1 WNHNN, CDR2 SYGVQD (reference sequence). The chain's CDR3 is CASSVTIGTGKYEQYF. The CDR3 DNA is TGCGCCAGCAGTGTGACTATCGGGACAGGGAAATACGAGCAGTACTTC.

This CDR3 is CSATLQETQYF. For the CDR3, the DNA is TGCAGTGCTACCCTGCAAGAGACCCAGTACTTC. The chain couples TRBV20-1 to TRBJ2-5; D gene ambiguous. Trimming took 4 bases from V and 2 from J, leaving 5 bases between them. Germline loops: CDR1 DFQATT, CDR2 SNEGSKA (reference sequence). The length of the CDR3 is 11 residues.

The gene calls are TRBV7-6 and TRBJ1-6, with a possible D match to TRBD1 (6 bases). Germline assignment: CDR1 SGHVS and CDR2 FNYEAQ. With 7 bases removed from V and 9 bases from J, the gap between germline ends came to 13 bases. This CDR3 region has 13 residues. CDR3 region: CASTPRGGSPLHF. CDR3 nucleotide sequence: TGTGCCAGCACTCCCCGAGGGGGTTCACCCCTCCACTTT.

The chain has TRBV5-6 and TRBJ2-1, with 9 bases that match TRBD1. CDR3 size: 14 residues. V lost 6 bases to trimming and J lost 3 bases; unmatched junction nucleotides: 4. In germline, CDR1 is SGHDT, CDR2 YYEEEE. CDR3 DNA: TGTGCCAGCACGCCGGGACAGGGCTACAATGAGCAGTTCTTC. Translating gives CASTPGQGYNEQFF.